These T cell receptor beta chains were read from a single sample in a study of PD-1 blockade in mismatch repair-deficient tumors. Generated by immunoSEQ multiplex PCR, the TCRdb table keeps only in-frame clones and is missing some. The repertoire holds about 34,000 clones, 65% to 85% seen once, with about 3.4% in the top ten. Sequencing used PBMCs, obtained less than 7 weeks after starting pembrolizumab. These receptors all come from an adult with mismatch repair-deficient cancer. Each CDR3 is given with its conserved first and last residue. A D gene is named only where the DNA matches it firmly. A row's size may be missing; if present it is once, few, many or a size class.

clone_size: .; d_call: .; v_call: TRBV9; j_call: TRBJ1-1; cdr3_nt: TGTGCCAGCAGCCGACATGGTAAGAACACTGAAGCTTTCTTT; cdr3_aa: CASSRHGKNTEAFF
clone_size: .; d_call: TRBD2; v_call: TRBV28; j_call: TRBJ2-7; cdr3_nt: TGTGCCAGCTCGACTAGCGGGCCTTACTCCTACGAGCAGTACTTC; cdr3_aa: CASSTSGPYSYEQYF
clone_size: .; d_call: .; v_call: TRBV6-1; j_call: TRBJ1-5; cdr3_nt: TGTGCCAGCAGATCATACAGGATCAATCAGCCCCAGCATTTT; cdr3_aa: CASRSYRINQPQHF
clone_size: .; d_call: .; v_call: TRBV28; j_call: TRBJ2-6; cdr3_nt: TGTGCCAGCGCGTCCGTTTCTGGGGCCAACGTCCTGACTTTC; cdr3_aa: CASASVSGANVLTF
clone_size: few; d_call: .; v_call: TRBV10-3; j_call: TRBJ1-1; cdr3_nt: TGTGCCATCAGTGAGTCCGCAGATTTGAACACTGAAGCTTTCTTT; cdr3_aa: CAISESADLNTEAFF
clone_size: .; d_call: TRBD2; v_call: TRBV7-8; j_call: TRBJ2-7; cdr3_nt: TGTGCCAGCAGCCGTTTGGGTAGCGGGACAAGTTACGAGCAGTACTTC; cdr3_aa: CASSRLGSGTSYEQYF
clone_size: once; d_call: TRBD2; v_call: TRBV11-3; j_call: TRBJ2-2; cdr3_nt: TGTGCCAGCAGCACGAGCGGGAAACGAGGCGGGGAGCTGTTTTTT; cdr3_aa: CASSTSGKRGGELFF
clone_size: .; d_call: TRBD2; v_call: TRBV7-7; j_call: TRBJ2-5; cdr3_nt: TGTGCTAGCAGCTGGGCGGGAGGAGGAGAGACCCAGTACTTC; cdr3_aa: CASSWAGGGETQYF
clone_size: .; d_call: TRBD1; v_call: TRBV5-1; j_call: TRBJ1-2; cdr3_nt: TGCGCCAGCAGCATGGGGACAGGCGACTATGGCTACACCTTC; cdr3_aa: CASSMGTGDYGYTF
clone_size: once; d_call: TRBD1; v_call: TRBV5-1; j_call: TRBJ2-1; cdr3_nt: TGCGCCAGCAGCTTGCTGACAGGGCGAGGGTACAATGAGCAGTTCTTC; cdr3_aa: CASSLLTGRGYNEQFF
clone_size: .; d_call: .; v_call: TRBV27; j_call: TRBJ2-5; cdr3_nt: TGTGCCAGCAGCCCCCCGGGGGGCGCGGTTGTCCAGTACTTC; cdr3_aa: CASSPPGGAVVQYF
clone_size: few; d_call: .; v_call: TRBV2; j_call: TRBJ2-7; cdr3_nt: TGTGCCAGCACCGAAAGGGGGAACGAGCAGTACTTC; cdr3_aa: CASTERGNEQYF
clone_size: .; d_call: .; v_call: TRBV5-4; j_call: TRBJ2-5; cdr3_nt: TGTGCCAGCAGCTTAGGGGGGGTCCGGCAGGAGACCCAGTACTTC; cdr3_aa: CASSLGGVRQETQYF
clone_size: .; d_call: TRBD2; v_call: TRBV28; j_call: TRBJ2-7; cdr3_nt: TGTGCCAGCGTTCCGCGGGGGAGCTCCTACGAGCAGTACTTC; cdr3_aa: CASVPRGSSYEQYF
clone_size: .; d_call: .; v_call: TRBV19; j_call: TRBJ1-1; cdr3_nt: TGTGCCAGTAGCACAGGGTGGGAGAACACTGAAGCTTTCTTT; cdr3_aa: CASSTGWENTEAFF
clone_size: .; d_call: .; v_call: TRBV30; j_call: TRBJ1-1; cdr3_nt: TGTGCCTGGAGTGTAGGAGGGAACACTGAAGCTTTCTTT; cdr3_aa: CAWSVGGNTEAFF
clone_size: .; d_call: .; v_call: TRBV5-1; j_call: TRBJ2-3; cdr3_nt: TGCGCCAGCAGCTCCTTACTACGCACCACAGATACGCAGTATTTT; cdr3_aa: CASSSLLRTTDTQYF
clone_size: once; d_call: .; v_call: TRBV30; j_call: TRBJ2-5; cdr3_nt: TGTGCCTGGAGTATCCAGGGGGAGACCCAGTACTTC; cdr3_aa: CAWSIQGETQYF
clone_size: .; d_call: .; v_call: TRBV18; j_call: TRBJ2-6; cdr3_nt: TGTGCCAGCTCACGGGCAGGAGGTGTCTCTGGGGCCAACGTCCTGACTTTC; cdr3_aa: CASSRAGGVSGANVLTF
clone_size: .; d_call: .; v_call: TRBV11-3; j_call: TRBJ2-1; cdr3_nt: TGTGCCAGCAGCTTAGTGGTCAGTACCTACAATGAGCAGTTCTTC; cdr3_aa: CASSLVVSTYNEQFF
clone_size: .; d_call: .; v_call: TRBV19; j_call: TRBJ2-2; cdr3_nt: TGTGCCAGTAGTATAGATTGGGGCAGAAACACCGGGGAGCTGTTTTTT; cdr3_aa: CASSIDWGRNTGELFF
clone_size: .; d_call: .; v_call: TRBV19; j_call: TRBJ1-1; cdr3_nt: TGTGCCAGTAGTATAGATCGCAGGGGAAGCGACACTGAAGCTTTCTTT; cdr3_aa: CASSIDRRGSDTEAFF
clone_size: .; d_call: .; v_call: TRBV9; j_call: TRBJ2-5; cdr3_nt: TGTGCCAGCAGCGTAGGGGGGACAATAGAGACCCAGTACTTC; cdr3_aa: CASSVGGTIETQYF
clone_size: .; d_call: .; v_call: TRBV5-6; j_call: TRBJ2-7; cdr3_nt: TGTGCCAGCAGCTGGTCCGACACCTACGAGCAGTACTTC; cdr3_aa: CASSWSDTYEQYF
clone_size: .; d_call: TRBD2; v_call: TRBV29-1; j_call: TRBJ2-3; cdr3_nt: TGCAGCGTTGAACTAGCGGGAGTTGGTGATACGCAGTATTTT; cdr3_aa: CSVELAGVGDTQYF
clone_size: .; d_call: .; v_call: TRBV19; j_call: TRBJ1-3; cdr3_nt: TGTGCCAGTAGTGTGAGGGCGGGAAACACCATATATTTT; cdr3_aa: CASSVRAGNTIYF
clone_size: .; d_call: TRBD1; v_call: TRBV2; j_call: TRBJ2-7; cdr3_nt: TGTGCCAGCAGTTCAGACAGGGGGCGAGAGCAGTACTTC; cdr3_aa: CASSSDRGREQYF
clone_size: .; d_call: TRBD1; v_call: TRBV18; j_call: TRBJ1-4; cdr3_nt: TGTGCCAGCTCACCACCGGGACAGTTTAATGAAAAACTGTTTTTT; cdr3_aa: CASSPPGQFNEKLFF
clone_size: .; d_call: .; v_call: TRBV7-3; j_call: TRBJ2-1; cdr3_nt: TGTGCCAGCAGCTCTTACCCGGACAATGAGCAGTTCTTC; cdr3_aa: CASSSYPDNEQFF
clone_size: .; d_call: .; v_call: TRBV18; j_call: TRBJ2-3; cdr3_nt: TGTGCCAGCTCACCCGACAGAAGTAGCACAGATACGCAGTATTTT; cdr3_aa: CASSPDRSSTDTQYF
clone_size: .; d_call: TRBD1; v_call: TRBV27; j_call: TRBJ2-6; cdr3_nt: TGTGCCAGCAGTTCCCCACACCGACAGGGGATAGGGTCTGGGGCCAACGTCCTGACTTTC; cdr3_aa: CASSSPHRQGIGSGANVLTF
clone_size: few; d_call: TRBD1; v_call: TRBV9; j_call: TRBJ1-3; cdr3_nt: TGTGCCAGCAGCGTAAGGACAGGGGGAGGAAACACCATATATTTT; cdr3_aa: CASSVRTGGGNTIYF
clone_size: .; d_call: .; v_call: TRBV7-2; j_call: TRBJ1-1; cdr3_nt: TGTGCCAGCAGCGCTACCGGGACATCCGAAGCTTTCTTT; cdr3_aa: CASSATGTSEAFF
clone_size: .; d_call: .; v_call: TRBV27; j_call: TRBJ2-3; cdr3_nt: TGTGCCAGCAGTCAAACAGGGTTTCTGGATACGCAGTATTTT; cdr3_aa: CASSQTGFLDTQYF
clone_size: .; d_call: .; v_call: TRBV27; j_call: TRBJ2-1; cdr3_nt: TGTGCCAGCAGTTTAGTGGGCCAATACAATGAGCAGTTCTTC; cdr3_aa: CASSLVGQYNEQFF
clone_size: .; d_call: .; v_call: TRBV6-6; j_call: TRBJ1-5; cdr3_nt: TGTGCCAGCAGTTACGGGTCCGGCGGTCAGCCCCAGCATTTT; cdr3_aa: CASSYGSGGQPQHF
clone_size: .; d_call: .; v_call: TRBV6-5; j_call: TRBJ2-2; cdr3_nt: TGTGCCAGCAGTCCCTACAGCACCTACACCGGGGAGCTGTTTTTT; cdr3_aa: CASSPYSTYTGELFF
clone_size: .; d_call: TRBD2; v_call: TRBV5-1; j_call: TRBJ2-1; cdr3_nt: TGCGCCAGCAGCTTGGGGCTAGCGGGAGGGTTCGACAATGAGCAGTTCTTC; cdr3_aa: CASSLGLAGGFDNEQFF
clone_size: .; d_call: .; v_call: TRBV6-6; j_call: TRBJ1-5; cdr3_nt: TGTGCCAGCAGTTACTCTTTTACTGGCAATCAGCCCCAGCATTTT; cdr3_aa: CASSYSFTGNQPQHF
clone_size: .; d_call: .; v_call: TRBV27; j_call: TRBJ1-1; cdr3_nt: TGTGCCAGCAGTTGGGGGACTGGCACTGAAGCTTTCTTT; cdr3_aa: CASSWGTGTEAFF
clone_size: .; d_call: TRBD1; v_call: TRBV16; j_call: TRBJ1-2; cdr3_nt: TGTGCCAGCAGCCAAATCCGGACAGGGGAAGGCTACACCTTC; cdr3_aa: CASSQIRTGEGYTF
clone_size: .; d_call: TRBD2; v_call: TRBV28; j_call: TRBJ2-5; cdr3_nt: TGTGCCAGCAGTTTTGGCGGGAGGGCCCAACAGACCCAGTACTTC; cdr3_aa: CASSFGGRAQQTQYF
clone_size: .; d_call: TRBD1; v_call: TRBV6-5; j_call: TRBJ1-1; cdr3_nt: TGTGCCAGCAACCCATCCCCTTACAGGGGCGCTGAAGCTTTCTTT; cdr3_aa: CASNPSPYRGAEAFF
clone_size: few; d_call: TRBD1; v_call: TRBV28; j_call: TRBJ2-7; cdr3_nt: TGTGCCAGCAGTGGGGGGACAGGGTGGTGGGAGCAGTACTTC; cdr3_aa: CASSGGTGWWEQYF
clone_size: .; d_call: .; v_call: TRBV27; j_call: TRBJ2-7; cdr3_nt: TGTGCCAGCAGTTTTGCACGGGGAGGCTCCTACGAGCAGTACTTC; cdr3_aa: CASSFARGGSYEQYF
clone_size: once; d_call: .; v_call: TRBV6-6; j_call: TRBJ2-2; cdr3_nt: TGTGCCAGCAGGCGGGACTTCTCCTCCACCGGGGAGCTGTTTTTT; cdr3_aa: CASRRDFSSTGELFF
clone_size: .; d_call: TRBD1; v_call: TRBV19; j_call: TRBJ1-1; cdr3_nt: TGTGCCAGTACCCTGAGGGGACAGGGGCAACGAAACACTGAAGCTTTCTTT; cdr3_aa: CASTLRGQGQRNTEAFF
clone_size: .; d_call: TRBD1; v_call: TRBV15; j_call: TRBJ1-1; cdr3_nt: TGTGCCACCAGCAGAGATTTAGGGACAGCGGGCACTGAAGCTTTCTTT; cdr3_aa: CATSRDLGTAGTEAFF
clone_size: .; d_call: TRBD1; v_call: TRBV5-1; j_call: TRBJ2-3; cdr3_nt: TGCGCCAGCAGCTCTTGGACAGGGGGAGATACGCAGTATTTT; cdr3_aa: CASSSWTGGDTQYF
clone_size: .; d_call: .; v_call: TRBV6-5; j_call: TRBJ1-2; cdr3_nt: TGTGCCAGCAGTTACACAGGATCCTATGGCTACACCTTC; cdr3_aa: CASSYTGSYGYTF
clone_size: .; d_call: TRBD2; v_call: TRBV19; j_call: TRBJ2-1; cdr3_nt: TGTGCCAGTAGTATAAGGACTAGCGGGACCTACAATGAGCAGTTCTTC; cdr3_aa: CASSIRTSGTYNEQFF
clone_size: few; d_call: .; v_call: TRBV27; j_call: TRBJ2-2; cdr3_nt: TGTGCCAGCAGTTTGTGGAGCAGGGAGGCCGGGGAGCTGTTTTTT; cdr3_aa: CASSLWSREAGELFF
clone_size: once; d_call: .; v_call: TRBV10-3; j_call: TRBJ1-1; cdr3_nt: TGTGCCATCAGTGACATTCTGGACACGAACACTGAAGCTTTCTTT; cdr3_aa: CAISDILDTNTEAFF
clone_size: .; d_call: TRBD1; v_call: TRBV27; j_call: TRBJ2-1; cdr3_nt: TGTGCCAGCAGTACTCCGGGACAGGCCCACAATGAGCAGTTCTTC; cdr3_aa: CASSTPGQAHNEQFF
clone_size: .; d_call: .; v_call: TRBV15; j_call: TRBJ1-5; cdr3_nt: TGTGCCACCAGCAGGAGAACAGGGACCCGCAATCAGCCCCAGCATTTT; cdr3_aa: CATSRRTGTRNQPQHF
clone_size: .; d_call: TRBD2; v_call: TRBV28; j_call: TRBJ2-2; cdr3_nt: TGTGCCAGCAGTCAGACTAGCGGGAGCGGGGGCACCGGGGAGCTGTTTTTT; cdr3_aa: CASSQTSGSGGTGELFF
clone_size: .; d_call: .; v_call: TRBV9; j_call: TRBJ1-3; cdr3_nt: TGTGCCAGCAGCGTAGGGCAATCTGGAAACACCATATATTTT; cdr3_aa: CASSVGQSGNTIYF
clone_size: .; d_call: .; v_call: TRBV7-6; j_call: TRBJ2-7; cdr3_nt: TGTGCCAGCAGCTTAGCCCTAGACTCAACCGAGCAGTACTTC; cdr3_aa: CASSLALDSTEQYF
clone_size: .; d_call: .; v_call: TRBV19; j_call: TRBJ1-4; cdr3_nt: TGTGCCAGTATCATTCCGGGACACAGGGAGCTCACTTATGAAAAACTGTTTTTT; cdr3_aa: CASIIPGHRELTYEKLFF
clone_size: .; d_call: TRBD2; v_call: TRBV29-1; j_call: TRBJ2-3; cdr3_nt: TGCAGCGCCGGGGGGTCAGATACGCAGTATTTT; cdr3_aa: CSAGGSDTQYF